This T cell receptor beta chain was captured in a study of T cell changes during pregnancy in multiple sclerosis (dated by TCRdb to the late 2010s). Concerning the study at large: In women with multiple sclerosis, the researchers looked at how the T cell repertoire shifted as pregnancy progressed.

As concerns this clone: What antigen it recognizes has not been identified. The record has no base qualities; no much larger clone is one base away.

Library preparation employed the immunoSEQ multiplex PCR assay. TCRdb mirrors the immuneACCESS table, restricted to in-frame sequences. Some clones are absent from its copies; in checked studies, under half trace to an unresolved V gene, and the reason for the others is unknown. This sample has tens of thousands of clones in its table, and roughly nine tenths of those were observed once. Together, the top ten hold roughly 1.4% of the sample. Trimming leaves V shorter by 5 bases and J shorter by 6 bases, with the junction holding 10 bases beyond the gene matches. The CDR3 has 16 amino acids, counting the end cysteine and phenylalanine. The CDR3 DNA has 48 bases and is translated from base 1. CDR1 and CDR2, looked up from the germline V gene (reference sequence), are LNHDA and SQIVND.

The chain is made from TRBV19 and TRBJ2-3; 11 bases in between match TRBD2. The clonotype comes from a female donor in good health, enrolled as a control in a pregnancy study. This sample comprised peripheral blood, obtained after pregnancy. The CDR3 in this case is CASSERLASGGDTQYF. The nucleotides are TGTGCCAGTAGTGAGAGGTTGGCTAGCGGGGGGGATACGCAGTATTTT.